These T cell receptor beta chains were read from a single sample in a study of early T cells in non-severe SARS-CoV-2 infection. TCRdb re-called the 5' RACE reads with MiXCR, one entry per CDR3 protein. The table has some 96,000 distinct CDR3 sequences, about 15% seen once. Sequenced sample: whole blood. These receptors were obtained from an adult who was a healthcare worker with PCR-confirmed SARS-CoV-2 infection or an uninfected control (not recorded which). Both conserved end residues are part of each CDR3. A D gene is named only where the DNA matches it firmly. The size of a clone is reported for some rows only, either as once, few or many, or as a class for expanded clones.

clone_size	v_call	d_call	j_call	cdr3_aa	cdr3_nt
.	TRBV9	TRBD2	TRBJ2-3	CASSGLYRGGPTDTQYF	TGTGCCAGCAGCGGATTATATCGGGGAGGGCCCACAGATACGCAGTATTTT
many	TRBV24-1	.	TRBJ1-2	CATRKTGLYGYTF	TGTGCCACCAGGAAGACAGGTCTCTATGGCTACACCTTC
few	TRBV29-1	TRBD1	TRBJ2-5	CSSCTLGGEETQYF	TGCAGCTCTTGTACCCTAGGGGGCGAAGAGACCCAGTACTTC
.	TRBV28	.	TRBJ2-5	CASSSVAEGLAETQYF	TGTGCCAGCAGTTCGGTAGCGGAGGGCCTCGCAGAGACCCAGTACTTC
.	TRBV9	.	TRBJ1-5	CASSEGQGHQPQHF	TGTGCCAGCAGTGAGGGGCAGGGACATCAGCCCCAGCATTTT
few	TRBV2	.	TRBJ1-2	CASREDYYGYTF	TGTGCCAGCAGGGAGGACTACTATGGCTACACCTTC
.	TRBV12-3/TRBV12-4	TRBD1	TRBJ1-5	CASSSDRGLQPQHF	TGTGCCAGCAGTTCAGACAGGGGACTTCAGCCCCAGCATTTT
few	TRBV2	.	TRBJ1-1	CASSDWGTAFF	TGTGCCAGCAGTGACTGGGGGACGGCTTTCTTT
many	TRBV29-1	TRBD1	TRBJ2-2	CSVARQGNGELFF	TGCAGCGTAGCAAGACAGGGGAACGGGGAGCTGTTTTTT
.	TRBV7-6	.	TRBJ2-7	CASSPIPFAYEQYF	TGTGCCAGCAGCCCCATTCCCTTTGCCTACGAGCAGTACTTC